These 9 T cell receptor beta chains were sequenced from one sample in a study of cytotoxic CD8 clonotypes in ibrutinib-treated CLL. Clones were sequenced by immunoSEQ multiplex PCR, and TCRdb holds only the in-frame ones, with some missing. The repertoire has around 250,000 clones, under 80% of them found once; the top ten carry less than 20%. The sample in question was PBMCs, obtained after 24 months of ibrutinib treatment. The receptors were gathered from a human donor with chronic lymphocytic leukemia.

The J gene is TRBJ2-1, the V gene TRBV9; 7 bases are shared with TRBD2. CDR3 length: 15 amino acids. Germline CDR1 and CDR2: SGDLS and YYNGEE. The trim removed 3 bases at V and 2 bases at J, leaving 5 bases unmatched. DNA for the CDR3: TGTGCCAGCAGCGGAGCAAGCGGGACCTACAATGAGCAGTTCTTC. This encodes CASSGASGTYNEQFF.

V and J are TRBV6-5 and TRBJ1-2, with a tentative D call TRBD1 (5 bases). This CDR3 contains 13 residues. V was clipped by 7 bases and J by 8 bases, with 17 bases between them. The germline gives CDR1 MNHEY, CDR2 SVGAGI. In nucleotides, the CDR3 is TGTGCCAGCACCGAGGGGCCGACAGTGGGCTACACCTTC. Translation gives CASTEGPTVGYTF.

The chain recombines TRBV29-1 with TRBJ2-4; unclear D gene. Germline V gives CDR1 SQVTM, CDR2 ANQGSEA. Trimming cost V 4 bases and J 7 bases, with 8 bases left between them. The CDR3 is 11 amino acids. CDR3 coding DNA: TGCAGCGTTGTGTCTGGGAACATTCAGTACTTC. Translating it yields CSVVSGNIQYF.

The chain recombines TRBV7-3 with TRBJ2-7; D is unclear. Germline CDR1 and CDR2: SGHTA and FQGTGA. Trimming stripped 5 bases from V and 3 bases from J, with 14 bases between. The CDR3 contains 14 residues. CDR3 bases: TGTGCCAGCAGCCTGAATGGTCAGGTCTACGAGCAGTACTTC. This sequence encodes CASSLNGQVYEQYF. Together with reference TRBV7-3 and TRBJ2-7, the CDR3 gives the full variable domain: GAGVSQTPSNKVTEKGKYVELRCDPISGHTALYWYRQSLGQGPEFLIYFQGTGAADDSGLPNDRFFAVRPEGSVSTLKIQRTERGDSAVYLCASSLNGQVYEQYFGPGTRLTVT.

This chain uses TRBV27 with TRBJ1-4; the D gene is possibly TRBD1 (6 bases). The CDR3 contains 15 residues. Germline assignment: CDR1 MNHEY and CDR2 SMNVEV (reference sequence). Trimming took 5 bases from V and 3 from J, leaving 13 bases between them. CDR3 sequence reads: CASSPRGQPNEKLFF. The CDR3 nucleotides read TGTGCCAGCAGTCCTCGTGGACAGCCTAATGAAAAACTGTTTTTT.

V gene TRBV27 combines with J gene TRBJ2-7; D is tentatively TRBD1 or TRBD2 (5 bases each). CDR1 is MNHEY and CDR2 is SMNVEV in the germline V gene (reference sequence). Trimming took 5 bases from V and 5 from J, leaving 22 bases between them. CDR3 length equals 16 residues. The DNA of the CDR3 is TGTGCCAGCAGTCTATTAAGAGGGGCGTTCTTGAACGAGCAGTACTTC. This sequence encodes CASSLLRGAFLNEQYF.

The chain links TRBV9 to TRBJ1-4; TRBD1 agrees at 8 bases. The CDR3 covers 15 residues. Germline loops: CDR1 SGDLS, CDR2 YYNGEE. Trimming at V came to 3 bases and at J to 4 bases, leaving 5 bases not matched to a gene. Here the CDR3 reads CASSARDRHNEKLFF. DNA of the CDR3: TGTGCCAGCAGCGCCCGGGACAGGCATAATGAAAAACTGTTTTTT.

Only one count was recorded for this clone. This rearrangement joins TRBV6-5 to TRBJ2-1; unclear D gene. Trimming left V 4 bases short and J 4 bases short, with 2 bases between. This CDR3 is built from 11 residues. CDR1 MNHEY and CDR2 SVGAGI come from the germline V gene. CDR3 nucleotides: TGTGCCAGCAGTTTTTACAATGAGCAGTTCTTC. This translates into CASSFYNEQFF.

The V call is TRBV6-4, the J call TRBJ2-3; 7 bases match TRBD2. The CDR3 runs to 14 residues. Germline V gene data show CDR1 as MRHNA and CDR2 as SNTAGT. Trimming removed 4 bases from V and 1 base from J; junction bases left unmatched: 2. The CDR3 region is CASSATSGTDTQYF. The CDR3 bases are TGTGCCAGCAGTGCCACTAGCGGCACAGATACGCAGTATTTT.